This T cell receptor (beta chain) came from a study of intratumoral heterogeneity in liver cancer. As for the study in general: With a median age of about 66 years, most patients were men. Study conclusions and caveats: A noted limitation was under-sampling of tumor-infiltrating lymphocytes.

All patients had early-stage hepatocellular carcinoma and were untreated before surgical resection. No macroscopic necrosis or hemorrhage was seen in sampled areas. About this clone: Its cognate antigen is unknown.

Trimming took 0 bases from V and 4 from J, leaving 12 bases between them. Looked up from germline, CDR1 is SGHDN and CDR2 is FVKESK. There are 15 residues in the CDR3. Method: immunoSEQ multiplex PCR; TCRdb's copy keeps in-frame clones and lacks some. The sample gives some 20,000 clones, around 67% of which show up once; roughly 17% is in the top ten. Sequenced here: tumor-adjacent normal tissue, sampled before any cancer treatment. The rearrangement links TRBV14 to TRBJ1-2, with D possibly being TRBD1 (6 bases). This sequence was found in a woman in her seventies with hepatocellular carcinoma. In nucleotides, the CDR3 is TGTGCCAGCAGCCAAGAGGCAGGGGCTACCTATGGCTACACCTTC. Protein: CASSQEAGATYGYTF. The variable domain in full, completed from reference TRBV14 and TRBJ1-2, reads EAGVTQFPSHSVIEKGQTVTLRCDPISGHDNLYWYRRVMGKEIKFLLHFVKESKQDESGMPNNRFLAERTGGTYSTLKVQPAELEDSGVYFCASSQEAGATYGYTFGSGTRLTVV.